A single T cell receptor beta chain is shown here with its context. The sample is drawn from a study of T cells of healthy individuals. MiXCR was run by TCRdb on the 5' RACE reads, yielding one entry per CDR3 protein. The table has more than 85,000 distinct CDR3 sequences, 15% to 20% seen once. Trimming left V 1 base short and J 5 bases short, with 7 bases between. The germline V gene encodes CDR1 DFQATT and CDR2 SNEGSKA (reference sequence). The length of the CDR3 is 12 residues. The chain uses TRBV20-1 and TRBJ2-3; D ambiguous. The receptor's source is a human donor in good health. The CDR3 loop is CSARVLEDTQYF. Here the CDR3 DNA reads TGCAGTGCTAGAGTTCTAGAAGATACGCAGTATTTT.